These 17 T cell receptor beta chains were sequenced from one sample in a study of cytomegalovirus exposure and HLA in healthy donors. PCR employed 60 Vbeta and 13 Jbeta primers. Sequenced by immunoSEQ multiplex PCR; TCRdb stores in-frame clones only, minus some. This sample has under 200,000 clones, with around 86% found just once. The sequencing input was PBMCs. These receptor sequences come from a human donor in good health.

Note on this clone: A junction boundary mismatches the germline segment, possibly from a read error. The CDR3 nucleotides are TGTGCCAGCAGCGAAGACAGCTATGGCTACACCTTC. Amino acid sequence: CASSEDSYGYTF. The V and J genes are TRBV4-2 and TRBJ1-2; possibly TRBD1 for D (5 bases). There are 12 residues in the CDR3. Germline V CDR1 and CDR2: LGHNA, YNFKEQ.

About this clone: In the same sample, other DNA sequences code for this CDR3. V and J are TRBV6-6 and TRBJ1-5; tentative D call: TRBD1 (5 bases). Germline V gene data show CDR1 as MNHNY and CDR2 as SVGAGI (reference sequence). The CDR3 has 13 amino acids. Between the trimmed V and J ends, which lost 5 bases and 5 bases, there was a span of 10 bases. The CDR3 sequence: CASSDQGYQPQHF. The CDR3 DNA reads TGTGCCAGCAGTGATCAGGGTTATCAGCCCCAGCATTTT.

The chain is built from TRBV25-1 and TRBJ2-7; TRBD1 agrees at 8 bases. V gave up 0 bases and J gave up 1 base; unmatched junction bases: 5. From germline, CDR1 is MGHDK and CDR2 SYGVNS. The CDR3 consists of 16 residues. This chain's CDR3 is CASSEYKGQASYEQYF. Here the CDR3 DNA reads TGTGCCAGCAGTGAATATAAGGGACAGGCATCCTACGAGCAGTACTTC.

The rearrangement joins TRBV4-3 to TRBJ1-2, with a weak D call TRBD1 (5 bases). In germline, CDR1 is LGHNA, CDR2 YSLEER. CDR3 length: 15 residues. V was shortened by 0 bases and J by 7 bases, with 15 bases between the two germline ends. CDR3 DNA: TGCGCCAGCAGCCAAGATTCCGGGGGAACAAGTGGCTACACCTTC. Translated, it gives CASSQDSGGTSGYTF.

This chain connects TRBV5-1 to TRBJ2-1; 8 positions match TRBD2. Germline trimming cut 1 base from V and 7 bases from J; bases unmatched to any gene: 7. The CDR3 loop spans 15 amino acids. Germline assignment: CDR1 SGHRS and CDR2 YFSETQ. The CDR3 coding sequence is TGCGCCAGCAGCTTGTCCAGCGGGGGTGGAAATGAGCAGTTCTTC. Its protein product is CASSLSSGGGNEQFF. Full variable domain (missing parts from reference TRBV5-1 and TRBJ2-1): KAGVTQTPRYLIKTRGQQVTLSCSPISGHRSVSWYQQTPGQGLQFLFEYFSETQRNKGNFPGRFSGRQFSNSRSEMNVSTLELGDSALYLCASSLSSGGGNEQFFGPGTRLTVL.

This rearrangement joins TRBV25-1 to TRBJ2-7; 8 nucleotides match TRBD1. The J segment lost 5 bases and the V segment lost 4 bases, leaving 7 bases of the junction unmatched. Germline V gives CDR1 MGHDK, CDR2 SYGVNS. There are 14 residues in the CDR3. The CDR3 coding sequence is TGTGCCAGCAGTGTAGCCGGACAGGGCCACGAGCAGTACTTC. It yields the protein CASSVAGQGHEQYF.

V usage is TRBV6-5 and J usage is TRBJ2-7; 8 positions agree with TRBD2. The ends lost 2 bases at V and 2 bases at J; junction bases unmatched: 5. Germline V gene lookup returns CDR1 MNHEY and CDR2 SVGAGI. The CDR3 covers 15 residues. The CDR3: CASSYGSGAAYEQYF. The CDR3 nucleotides are TGTGCCAGCAGTTACGGTAGCGGGGCTGCCTACGAGCAGTACTTC.

This chain's CDR3 is CAITSPGNYEQYF. CDR3 in DNA: TGTGCCATCACATCCCCCGGTAACTACGAGCAGTACTTC. V and J are TRBV10-3 and TRBJ2-7; D is ambiguous. This CDR3 comprises 13 residues. CDR1 and CDR2 from the germline V gene are ENHRY and SYGVKD. V was trimmed by 7 bases and J by 3 bases, leaving 13 bases between them.

This chain connects TRBV7-9 to TRBJ1-1, with a weak D call TRBD1 (6 bases). The CDR3 runs to 12 residues. V was shortened by 5 bases and J by 6 bases, with 10 bases between the two germline ends. The germline V gene has CDR1 SEHNR and CDR2 FQNEAQ (reference sequence). The CDR3 protein is CASSRGASEAFF. The CDR3 nucleotides read TGTGCCAGCAGCCGGGGGGCGTCTGAAGCTTTCTTT.

V is TRBV4-1 and J is TRBJ2-5, with TRBD2 matching 8 bases. CDR1 and CDR2 (germline): MGHRA, YSYEKL. Trimming removed 0 bases from V and 5 bases from J; junction bases left unmatched: 14. The CDR3 sequence is 18 residues long. The CDR3 DNA reads TGCGCCAGCAGCCAAGATAGAGCTGGACTAGCTTCAGCGGAGACCCAGTACTTC. It is translated as CASSQDRAGLASAETQYF.

In nucleotides, the CDR3 is TGTGCCAGCAGTTCGGGACAAATGATCTCTGGAAACACCATATATTTT. This codes for CASSSGQMISGNTIYF. The gene calls are TRBV2 and TRBJ1-3, with D perhaps matching TRBD1 (6 bases). CDR3 length: 16 amino acids. V was trimmed by 5 bases and J by 0 bases, leaving 14 bases between them. Germline loops: CDR1 SNHLY, CDR2 FYNNEI.

The chain couples TRBV25-1 to TRBJ2-5; D possibly corresponds to TRBD1 (5 bases). This CDR3 is 14 amino acids long. V was clipped by 1 base and J by 5 bases, with 11 bases between them. The germline V gene encodes CDR1 MGHDK and CDR2 SYGVNS. CDR3 region: CASSEWGRAETQYF. The DNA for the CDR3 is TGTGCCAGCAGTGAATGGGGCAGGGCGGAGACCCAGTACTTC.

J is TRBJ1-1 and V is TRBV5-1, with 7 nucleotides matching TRBD1. V shed 5 bases, J shed 2 bases, and the junction held 6 bases outside the gene matches. The germline V gene encodes CDR1 SGHRS and CDR2 YFSETQ. The CDR3 runs to 14 residues. The CDR3 DNA is TGCGCCAGCAGAGCTACAGGGGAAAACACTGAAGCTTTCTTT. It yields the protein CASRATGENTEAFF.

The rearrangement uses TRBV5-1 and TRBJ1-4; 7 bases are a match to TRBD1. This CDR3 contains 16 residues. The trim removed 3 bases at V and 3 bases at J, leaving 8 bases unmatched. Germline assignment: CDR1 SGHRS and CDR2 YFSETQ. In nucleotides, the CDR3 is TGCGCCAGCAGCTCCGGGGGACAGATGGCTAATGAAAAACTGTTTTTT. Its protein product is CASSSGGQMANEKLFF.

The chain combines TRBV7-8 with TRBJ1-6; D gene ambiguous. CDR1 is SGHVS, CDR2 FQNEAQ, per germline. The V gene lost 0 bases and the J gene lost 9 bases, with 9 bases spanning the gap. The CDR3 loop spans 14 amino acids. The CDR3 region is CASSLAGFGSPLHF. CDR3 DNA: TGTGCCAGCAGCTTAGCGGGCTTCGGTTCACCCCTCCACTTT.

The genes are TRBV6-1 and TRBJ1-5; tentative D call: TRBD1 (5 bases). Germline assignment: CDR1 MNHNS and CDR2 SASEGT. The CDR3 extends over 14 amino acids. V was cut by 4 bases and J by 2 bases, with 9 bases left in between. DNA of the CDR3: TGTGCCAGCAGTGGGGGGGGAGGCAATCAGCCCCAGCATTTT. This gives the protein CASSGGGGNQPQHF.

V usage is TRBV7-9 and J usage is TRBJ2-7; TRBD1 is a possible D gene (6 bases). CDR3 size: 15 residues. CDR1 is SEHNR, CDR2 FQNEAQ, per germline (reference sequence). With 5 bases removed from V and 7 bases from J, the gap between germline ends came to 21 bases. The CDR3 loop reads CASSPWLGQLVEQYF. The CDR3 nucleotides read TGTGCCAGCAGCCCCTGGCTTGGACAGCTTGTTGAGCAGTACTTC.